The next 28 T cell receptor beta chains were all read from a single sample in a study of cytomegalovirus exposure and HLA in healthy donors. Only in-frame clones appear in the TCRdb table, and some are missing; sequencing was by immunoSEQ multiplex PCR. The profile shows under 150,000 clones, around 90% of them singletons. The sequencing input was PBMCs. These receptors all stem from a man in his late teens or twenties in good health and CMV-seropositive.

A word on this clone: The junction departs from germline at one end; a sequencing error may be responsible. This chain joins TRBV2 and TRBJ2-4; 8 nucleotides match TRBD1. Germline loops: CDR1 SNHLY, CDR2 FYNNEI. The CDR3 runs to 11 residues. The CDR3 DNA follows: TGTGCCAGCAGTGGGACAGGGTCTGGGGACTTC. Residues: CASSGTGSGDF.

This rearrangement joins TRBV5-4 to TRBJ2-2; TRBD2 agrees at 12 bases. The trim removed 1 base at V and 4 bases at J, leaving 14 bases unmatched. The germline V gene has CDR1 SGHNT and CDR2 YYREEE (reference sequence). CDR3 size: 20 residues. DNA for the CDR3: TGTGCCAGCAGCTTGCCCCCGGGACTAGCGGGCAGACGGGGCACCGGGGAGCTGTTTTTT. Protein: CASSLPPGLAGRRGTGELFF.

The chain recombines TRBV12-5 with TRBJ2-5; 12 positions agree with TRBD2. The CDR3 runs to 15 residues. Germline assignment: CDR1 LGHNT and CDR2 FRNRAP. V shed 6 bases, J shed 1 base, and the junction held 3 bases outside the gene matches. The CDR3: CASGRLAGAQETQYF. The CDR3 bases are TGTGCTAGTGGAAGACTAGCGGGAGCCCAAGAGACCCAGTACTTC.

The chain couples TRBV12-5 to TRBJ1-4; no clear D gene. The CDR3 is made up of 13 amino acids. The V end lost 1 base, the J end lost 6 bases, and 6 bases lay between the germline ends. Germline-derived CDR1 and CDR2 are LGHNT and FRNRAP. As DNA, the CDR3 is TGTGCTAGTGGTTTGGGAGAGCATGAAAAACTGTTTTTT. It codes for CASGLGEHEKLFF.

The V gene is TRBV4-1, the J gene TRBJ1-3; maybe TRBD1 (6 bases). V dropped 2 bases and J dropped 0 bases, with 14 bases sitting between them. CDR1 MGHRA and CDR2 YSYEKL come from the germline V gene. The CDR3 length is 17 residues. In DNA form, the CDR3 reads TGCGCCAGCAGCCAAATAAATACAGGGAGCTCTGGAAACACCATATATTTT. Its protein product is CASSQINTGSSGNTIYF.

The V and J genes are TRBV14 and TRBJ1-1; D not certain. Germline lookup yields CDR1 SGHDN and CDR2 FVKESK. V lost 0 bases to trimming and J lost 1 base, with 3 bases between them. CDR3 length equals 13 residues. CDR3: CASSQERNTEAFF. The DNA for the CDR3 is TGTGCCAGCAGCCAAGAGAGGAACACTGAAGCTTTCTTT.

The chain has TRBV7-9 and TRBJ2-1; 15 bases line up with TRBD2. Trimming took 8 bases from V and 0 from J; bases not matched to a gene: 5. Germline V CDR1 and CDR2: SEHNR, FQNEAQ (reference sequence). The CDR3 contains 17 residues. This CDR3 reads CASGRTSGRVSYNEQFF. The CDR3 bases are TGTGCCAGCGGGAGGACTAGCGGGAGGGTCTCCTACAATGAGCAGTTCTTC.

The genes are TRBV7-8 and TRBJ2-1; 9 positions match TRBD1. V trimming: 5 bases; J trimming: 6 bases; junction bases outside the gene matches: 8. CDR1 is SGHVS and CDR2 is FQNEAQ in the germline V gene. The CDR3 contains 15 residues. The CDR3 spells CASSPRTGEVNEQFF. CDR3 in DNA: TGTGCCAGCAGCCCTCGGACAGGGGAAGTCAATGAGCAGTTCTTC.

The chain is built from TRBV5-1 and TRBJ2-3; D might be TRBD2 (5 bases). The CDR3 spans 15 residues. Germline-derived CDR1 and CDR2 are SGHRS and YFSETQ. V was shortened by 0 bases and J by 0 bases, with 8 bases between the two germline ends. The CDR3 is CASSLAGGSTDTQYF. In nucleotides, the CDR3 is TGCGCCAGCAGCTTGGCGGGCGGGAGCACAGATACGCAGTATTTT.

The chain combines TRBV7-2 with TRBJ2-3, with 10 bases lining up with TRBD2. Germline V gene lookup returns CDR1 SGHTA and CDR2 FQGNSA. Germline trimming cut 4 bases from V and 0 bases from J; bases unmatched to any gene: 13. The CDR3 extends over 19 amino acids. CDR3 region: CASSSPAGGPAKSTDTQYF. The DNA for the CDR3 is TGTGCCAGCAGCTCCCCAGCGGGAGGGCCGGCGAAAAGCACAGATACGCAGTATTTT. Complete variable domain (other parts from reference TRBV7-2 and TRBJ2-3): GAGVSQSPSNKVTEKGKDVELRCDPISGHTALYWYRQSLGQGLEFLIYFQGNSAPDKSGLPSDRFSAERTGGSVSTLTIQRTQQEDSAVYLCASSSPAGGPAKSTDTQYFGPGTRLTVL.

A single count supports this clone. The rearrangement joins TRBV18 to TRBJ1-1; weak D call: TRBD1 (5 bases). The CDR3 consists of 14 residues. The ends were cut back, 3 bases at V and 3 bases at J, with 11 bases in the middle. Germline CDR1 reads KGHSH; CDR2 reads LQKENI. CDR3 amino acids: CASSPSWGDTEAFF. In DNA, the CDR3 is TGTGCCAGCTCACCGTCGTGGGGGGACACTGAAGCTTTCTTT. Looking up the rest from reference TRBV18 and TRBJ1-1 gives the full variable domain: NAGVMQNPRHLVRRRGQEARLRCSPMKGHSHVYWYRQLPEEGLKFMVYLQKENIIDESGMPKERFSAEFPKEGPSILRIQQVVRGDSAAYFCASSPSWGDTEAFFGQGTRLTVV.

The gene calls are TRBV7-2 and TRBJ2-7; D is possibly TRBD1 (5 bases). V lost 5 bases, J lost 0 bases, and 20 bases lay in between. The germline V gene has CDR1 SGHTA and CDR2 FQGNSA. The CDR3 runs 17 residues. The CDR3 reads CASSQKTDIRSSYEQYF. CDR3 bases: TGTGCCAGCAGCCAAAAAACGGACATTAGGAGCTCCTACGAGCAGTACTTC. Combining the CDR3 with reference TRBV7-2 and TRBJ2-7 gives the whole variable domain GAGVSQSPSNKVTEKGKDVELRCDPISGHTALYWYRQSLGQGLEFLIYFQGNSAPDKSGLPSDRFSAERTGGSVSTLTIQRTQQEDSAVYLCASSQKTDIRSSYEQYFGPGTRLTVT.

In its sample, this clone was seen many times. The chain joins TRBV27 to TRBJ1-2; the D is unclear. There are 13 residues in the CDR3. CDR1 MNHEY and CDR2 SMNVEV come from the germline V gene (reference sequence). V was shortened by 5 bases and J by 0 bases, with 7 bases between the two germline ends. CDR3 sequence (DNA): TGTGCCAGCAGTCGGAGTGCTAACTATGGCTACACCTTC. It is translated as CASSRSANYGYTF.

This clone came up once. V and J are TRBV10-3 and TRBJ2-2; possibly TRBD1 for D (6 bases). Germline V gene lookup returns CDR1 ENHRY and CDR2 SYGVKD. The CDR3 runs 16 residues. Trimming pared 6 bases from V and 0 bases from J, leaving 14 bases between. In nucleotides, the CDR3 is TGTGCCATCAGCGGCGGGCAGGGGACGAACACCGGGGAGCTGTTTTTT. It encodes CAISGGQGTNTGELFF.

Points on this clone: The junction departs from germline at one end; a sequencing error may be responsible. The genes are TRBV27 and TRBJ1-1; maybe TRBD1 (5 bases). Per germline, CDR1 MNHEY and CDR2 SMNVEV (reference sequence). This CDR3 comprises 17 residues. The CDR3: CASNLDYSSGGITEAFF. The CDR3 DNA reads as TGTGCCAGCAATTTAGACTATAGTTCGGGGGGGATCACTGAAGCTTTCTTT.

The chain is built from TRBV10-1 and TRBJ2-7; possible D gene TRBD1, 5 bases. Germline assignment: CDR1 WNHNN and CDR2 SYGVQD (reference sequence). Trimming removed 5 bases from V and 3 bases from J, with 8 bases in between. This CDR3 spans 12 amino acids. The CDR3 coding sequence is TGCGCCAGCAGTCCAGGGATCTACGAGCAGTACTTC. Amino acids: CASSPGIYEQYF.

CDR3 residues: CASSEWRETQYF. The CDR3 DNA is TGTGCCAGCAGTGAATGGAGAGAGACCCAGTACTTC. The chain links TRBV6-1 to TRBJ2-5; D is uncertain. Germline CDR1 reads MNHNS; CDR2 reads SASEGT. The CDR3 extends over 12 amino acids. V shed 2 bases and J shed 4 bases, with 5 bases lying between them.

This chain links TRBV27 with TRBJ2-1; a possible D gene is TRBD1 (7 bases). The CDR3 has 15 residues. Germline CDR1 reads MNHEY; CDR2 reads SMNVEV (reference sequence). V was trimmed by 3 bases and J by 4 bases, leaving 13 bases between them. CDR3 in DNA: TGTGCCAGCAGTTTCTCAGGGGGGCGATACAATGAGCAGTTCTTC. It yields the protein CASSFSGGRYNEQFF.

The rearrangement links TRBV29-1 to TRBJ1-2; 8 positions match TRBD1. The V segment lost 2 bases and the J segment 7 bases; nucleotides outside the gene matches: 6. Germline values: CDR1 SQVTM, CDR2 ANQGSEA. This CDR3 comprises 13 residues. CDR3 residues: CSVEPDRGGGYTF. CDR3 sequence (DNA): TGCAGCGTTGAACCTGACAGGGGCGGTGGCTACACCTTC.

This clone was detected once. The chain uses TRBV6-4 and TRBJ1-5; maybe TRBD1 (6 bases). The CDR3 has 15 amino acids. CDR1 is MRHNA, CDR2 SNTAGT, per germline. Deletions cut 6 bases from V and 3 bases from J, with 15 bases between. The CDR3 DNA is TGTGCCAGCAGAGAGGAACAGGGTCCCAATCAGCCCCAGCATTTT. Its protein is CASREEQGPNQPQHF.

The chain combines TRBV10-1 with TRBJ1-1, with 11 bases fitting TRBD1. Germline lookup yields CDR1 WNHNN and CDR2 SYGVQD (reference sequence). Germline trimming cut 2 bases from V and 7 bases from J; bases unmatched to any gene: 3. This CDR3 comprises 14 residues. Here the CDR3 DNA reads TGCGCCAGCAGTGAGGGACAGGGGGCGCGTGAAGCTTTCTTT. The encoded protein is CASSEGQGAREAFF.

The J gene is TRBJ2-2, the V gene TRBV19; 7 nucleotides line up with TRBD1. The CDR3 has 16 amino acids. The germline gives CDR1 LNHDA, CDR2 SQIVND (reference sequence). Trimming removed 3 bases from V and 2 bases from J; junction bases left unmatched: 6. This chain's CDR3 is CASSIGTGVNTGELFF. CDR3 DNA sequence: TGTGCCAGTAGTATTGGAACAGGGGTAAACACCGGGGAGCTGTTTTTT. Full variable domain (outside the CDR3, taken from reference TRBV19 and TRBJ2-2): DGGITQSPKYLFRKEGQNVTLSCEQNLNHDAMYWYRQDPGQGLRLIYYSQIVNDFQKGDIAEGYSVSREKKESFPLTVTSAQKNPTAFYLCASSIGTGVNTGELFFGEGSRLTVL.

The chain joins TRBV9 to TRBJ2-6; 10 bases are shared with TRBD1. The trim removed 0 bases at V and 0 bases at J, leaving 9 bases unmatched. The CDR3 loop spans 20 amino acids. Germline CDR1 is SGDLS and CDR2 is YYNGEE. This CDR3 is CASSVDGRTGGASGANVLTF. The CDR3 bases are TGTGCCAGCAGCGTAGATGGGAGGACAGGGGGAGCCTCTGGGGCCAACGTCCTGACTTTC.

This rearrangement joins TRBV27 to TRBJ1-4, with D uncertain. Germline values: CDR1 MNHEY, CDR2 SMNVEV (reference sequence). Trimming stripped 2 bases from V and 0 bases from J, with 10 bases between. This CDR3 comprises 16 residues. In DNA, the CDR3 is TGTGCCAGCAGTTTAACTGGAGACCCAACTAATGAAAAACTGTTTTTT. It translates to CASSLTGDPTNEKLFF.

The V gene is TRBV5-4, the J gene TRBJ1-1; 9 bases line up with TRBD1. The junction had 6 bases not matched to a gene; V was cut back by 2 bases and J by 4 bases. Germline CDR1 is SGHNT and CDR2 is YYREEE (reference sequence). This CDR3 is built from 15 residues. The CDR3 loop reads CASSLGQGRSTEAFF. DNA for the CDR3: TGTGCCAGCAGCTTAGGACAGGGGCGGAGCACTGAAGCTTTCTTT.

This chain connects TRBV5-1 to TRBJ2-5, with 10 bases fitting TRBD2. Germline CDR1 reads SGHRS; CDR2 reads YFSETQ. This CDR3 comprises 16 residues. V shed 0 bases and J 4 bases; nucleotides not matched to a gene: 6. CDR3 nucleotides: TGCGCCAGCAGCTTGGCACAGCGGGGGGGCCGAGAGACCCAGTACTTC. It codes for CASSLAQRGGRETQYF.

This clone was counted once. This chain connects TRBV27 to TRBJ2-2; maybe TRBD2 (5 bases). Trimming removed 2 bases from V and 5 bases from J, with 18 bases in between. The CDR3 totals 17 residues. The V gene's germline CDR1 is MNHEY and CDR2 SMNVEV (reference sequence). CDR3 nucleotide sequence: TGTGCCAGCAGTTTAAGGTCGACTACCTCTTCGACCGGGGAGCTGTTTTTT. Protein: CASSLRSTTSSTGELFF.

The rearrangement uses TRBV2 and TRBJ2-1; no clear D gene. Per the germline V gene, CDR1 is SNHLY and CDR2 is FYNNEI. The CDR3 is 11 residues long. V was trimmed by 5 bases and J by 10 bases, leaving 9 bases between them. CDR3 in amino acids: CASSLGGEQFF. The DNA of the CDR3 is TGTGCCAGCAGTTTAGGCGGCGAGCAGTTCTTC.